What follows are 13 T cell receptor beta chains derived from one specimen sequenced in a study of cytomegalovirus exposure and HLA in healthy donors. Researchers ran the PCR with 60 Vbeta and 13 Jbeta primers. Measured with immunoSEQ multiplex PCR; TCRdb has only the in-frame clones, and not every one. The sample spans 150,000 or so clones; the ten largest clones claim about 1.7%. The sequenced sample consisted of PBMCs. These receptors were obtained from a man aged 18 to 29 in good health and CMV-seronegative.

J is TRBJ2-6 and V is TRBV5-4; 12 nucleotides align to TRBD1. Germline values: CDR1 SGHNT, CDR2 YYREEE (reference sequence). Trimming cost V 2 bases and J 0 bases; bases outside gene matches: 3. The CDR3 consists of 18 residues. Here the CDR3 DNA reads TGTGCCAGCAGCTTAATGGGACAGGGGGCCTCTGGGGCCAACGTCCTGACTTTC. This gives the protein CASSLMGQGASGANVLTF.

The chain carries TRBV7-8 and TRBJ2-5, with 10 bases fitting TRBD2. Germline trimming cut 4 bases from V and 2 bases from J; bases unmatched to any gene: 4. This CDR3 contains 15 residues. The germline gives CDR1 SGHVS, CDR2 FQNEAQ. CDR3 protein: CASSSKAGGQETQYF. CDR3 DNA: TGTGCCAGCAGCTCGAAAGCGGGGGGGCAAGAGACCCAGTACTTC.

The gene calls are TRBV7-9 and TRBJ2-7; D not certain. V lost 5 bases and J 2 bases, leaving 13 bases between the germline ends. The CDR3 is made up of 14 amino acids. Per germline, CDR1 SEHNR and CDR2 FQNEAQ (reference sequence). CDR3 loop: CASSPPVLTYEQYF. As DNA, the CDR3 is TGTGCCAGCAGCCCCCCCGTTCTTACCTACGAGCAGTACTTC.

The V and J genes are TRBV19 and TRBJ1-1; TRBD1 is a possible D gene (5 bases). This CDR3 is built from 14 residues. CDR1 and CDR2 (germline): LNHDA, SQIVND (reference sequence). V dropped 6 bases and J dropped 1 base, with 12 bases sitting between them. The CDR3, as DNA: TGTGCCAGTAGGTTCGACAGAACGAACACTGAAGCTTTCTTT. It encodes CASRFDRTNTEAFF.

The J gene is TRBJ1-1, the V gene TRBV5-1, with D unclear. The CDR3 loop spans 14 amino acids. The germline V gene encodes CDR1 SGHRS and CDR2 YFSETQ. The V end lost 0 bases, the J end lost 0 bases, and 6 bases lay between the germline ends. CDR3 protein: CASSLGRVNTEAFF. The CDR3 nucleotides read TGCGCCAGCAGCTTGGGGAGGGTGAACACTGAAGCTTTCTTT.

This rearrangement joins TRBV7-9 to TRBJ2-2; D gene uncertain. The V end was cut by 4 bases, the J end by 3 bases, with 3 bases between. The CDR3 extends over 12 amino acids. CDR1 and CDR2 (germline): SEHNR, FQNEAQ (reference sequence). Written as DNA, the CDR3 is TGTGCCAGCAGCTCCTACACCGGGGAGCTGTTTTTT. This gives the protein CASSSYTGELFF. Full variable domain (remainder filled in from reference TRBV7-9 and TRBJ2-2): DTGVSQNPRHKITKRGQNVTFRCDPISEHNRLYWYRQTLGQGPEFLTYFQNEAQLEKSRLLSDRFSAERPKGSFSTLEIQRTEQGDSAMYLCASSSYTGELFFGEGSRLTVL.

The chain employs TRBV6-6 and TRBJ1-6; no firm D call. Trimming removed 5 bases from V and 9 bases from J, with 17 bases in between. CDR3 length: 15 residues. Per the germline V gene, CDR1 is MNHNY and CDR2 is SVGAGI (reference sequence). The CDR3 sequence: CASSTRTGIGSPLHF. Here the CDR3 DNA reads TGTGCCAGCAGTACCAGGACCGGGATTGGTTCACCCCTCCACTTT.

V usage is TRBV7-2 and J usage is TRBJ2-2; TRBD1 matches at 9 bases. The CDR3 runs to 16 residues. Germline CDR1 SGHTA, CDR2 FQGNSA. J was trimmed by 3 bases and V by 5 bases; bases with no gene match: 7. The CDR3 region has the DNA TGTGCCAGCAGCGCCACAGGGGGCGTGTACACCGGGGAGCTGTTTTTT. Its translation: CASSATGGVYTGELFF. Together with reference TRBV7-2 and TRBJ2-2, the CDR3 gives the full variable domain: GAGVSQSPSNKVTEKGKDVELRCDPISGHTALYWYRQSLGQGLEFLIYFQGNSAPDKSGLPSDRFSAERTGGSVSTLTIQRTQQEDSAVYLCASSATGGVYTGELFFGEGSRLTVL.

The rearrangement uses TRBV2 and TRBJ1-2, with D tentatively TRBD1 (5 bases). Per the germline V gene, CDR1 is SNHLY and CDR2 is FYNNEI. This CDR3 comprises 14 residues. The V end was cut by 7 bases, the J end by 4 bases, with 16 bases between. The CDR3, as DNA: TGTGCCAGCAATGACAGAAACCCTCGCTATGGCTACACCTTC. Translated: CASNDRNPRYGYTF. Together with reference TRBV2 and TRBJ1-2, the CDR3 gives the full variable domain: EPEVTQTPSHQVTQMGQEVILRCVPISNHLYFYWYRQILGQKVEFLVSFYNNEISEKSEIFDDQFSVERPDGSNFTLKIRSTKLEDSAMYFCASNDRNPRYGYTFGSGTRLTVV.

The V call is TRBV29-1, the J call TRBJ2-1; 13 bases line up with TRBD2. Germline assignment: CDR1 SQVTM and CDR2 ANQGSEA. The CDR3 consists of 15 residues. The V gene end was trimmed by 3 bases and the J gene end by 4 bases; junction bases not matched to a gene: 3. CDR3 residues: CSVETSGGKYNEQFF. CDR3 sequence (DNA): TGCAGCGTTGAGACTAGCGGGGGGAAATACAATGAGCAGTTCTTC.

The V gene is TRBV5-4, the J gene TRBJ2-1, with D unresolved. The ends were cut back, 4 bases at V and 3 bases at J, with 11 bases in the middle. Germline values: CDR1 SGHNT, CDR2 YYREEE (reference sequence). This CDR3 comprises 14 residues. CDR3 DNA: TGTGCCAGCAGCGTCCCGGGTATCTACAATGAGCAGTTCTTC. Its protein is CASSVPGIYNEQFF. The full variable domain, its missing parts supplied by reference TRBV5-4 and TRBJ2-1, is ETGVTQSPTHLIKTRGQQVTLRCSSQSGHNTVSWYQQALGQGPQFIFQYYREEENGRGNFPPRFSGLQFPNYSSELNVNALELDDSALYLCASSVPGIYNEQFFGPGTRLTVL.

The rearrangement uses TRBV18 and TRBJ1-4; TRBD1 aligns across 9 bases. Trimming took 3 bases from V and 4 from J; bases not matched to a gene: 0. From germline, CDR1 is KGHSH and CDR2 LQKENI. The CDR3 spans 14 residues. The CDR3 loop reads CASSPGQGNEKLFF. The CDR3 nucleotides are TGTGCCAGCTCACCGGGACAGGGTAATGAAAAACTGTTTTTT.

The CDR3 region is CASSLGGGQVGYTF. The CDR3 DNA is TGTGCCAGCAGCTTAGGGGGGGGTCAGGTTGGCTACACCTTC. The chain combines TRBV7-2 with TRBJ1-2; D is possibly TRBD1 (5 bases). Germline CDR1 is SGHTA and CDR2 is FQGNSA. Trimming stripped 1 base from V and 7 bases from J, with 13 bases between. This CDR3 contains 14 residues.